The entry below gives a single T cell receptor (beta chain) sequence along with its context. Its antigen remains unidentified. The data belong to a study of T cell responses to AZD1222 COVID-19 vaccine. Germline CDR1 is SGHRS and CDR2 is YFSETQ. The CDR3 totals 14 residues. Trimming shortened V by 4 bases and J by 4 bases, and 15 bases separated the two germline ends. The study's findings and limits: Spike was spanned by vaccine-associated CD4 TCRs, with dominance at 160-218 and 743-854. An increase in Spike-specific TCR breadth and depth was observed after two AZD1222 doses.

TCRdb's copy holds only in-frame clones and misses some; the assay was immunoSEQ multiplex PCR. Among about 120,000 clones, 80% to 95% were seen once, and the ten largest hold 4% to 5%. The sequences come from peripheral blood, collected 28 days after the second dose of the MenACWY control vaccine. The receptor's source is an adult who received the MenACWY meningococcal vaccine as a control. The chain employs TRBV5-1 and TRBJ2-7; D gene uncertain. DNA of the CDR3: TGCGCCAGCAGCGTGCAGCAACCCCCTTACGAGCAGTACTTC. Protein: CASSVQQPPYEQYF.